The table lists the clone carrying this TCR beta chain with many counts. The V gene lost 2 bases and the J gene lost 4 bases, with 14 bases spanning the gap. The V gene's germline CDR1 is DFQATT and CDR2 SNEGSKA (reference sequence). This CDR3 spans 14 amino acids. The data are from a study of metastatic and nonmetastatic thyroid tumors. Thyroid surgery had not been preceded by any treatment in any patient. TCRdb used MiXCR to call clones anew from the PCR reads. In the table there are 35,000 to 50,000 clones, roughly 4% of which are singletons. The clonotype comes from a female donor with papillary thyroid cancer or a benign thyroid nodule (not recorded which). Some clones in this sample may be carry-over from other donors' samples. This chain joins TRBV20-1 and TRBJ1-1; a possible D gene is TRBD1 (6 bases). The sample consisted of blood. This CDR3 is CSARHRDLSTEAFF. CDR3 nucleotides: TGCAGTGCTAGACACAGGGATTTAAGCACTGAAGCTTTCTTT.